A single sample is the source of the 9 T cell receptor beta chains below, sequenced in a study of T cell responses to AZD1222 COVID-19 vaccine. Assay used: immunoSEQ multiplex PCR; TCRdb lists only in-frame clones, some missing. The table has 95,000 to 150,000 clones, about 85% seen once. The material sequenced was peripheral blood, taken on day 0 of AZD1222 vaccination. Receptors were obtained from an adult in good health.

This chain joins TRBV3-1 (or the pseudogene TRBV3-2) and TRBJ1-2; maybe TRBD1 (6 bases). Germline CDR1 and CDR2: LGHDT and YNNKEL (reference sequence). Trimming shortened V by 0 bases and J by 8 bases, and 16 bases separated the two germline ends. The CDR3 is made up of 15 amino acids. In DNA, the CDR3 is TGTGCCAGCAGCCAAGATCAATCAGGGGTAGGGGGCTACACCTTC. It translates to CASSQDQSGVGGYTF.

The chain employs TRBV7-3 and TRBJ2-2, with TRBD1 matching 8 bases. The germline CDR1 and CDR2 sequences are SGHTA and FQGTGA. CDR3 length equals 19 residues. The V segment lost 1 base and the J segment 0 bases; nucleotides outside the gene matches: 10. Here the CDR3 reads CASSLRPRDRRSNTGELFF. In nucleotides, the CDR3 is TGTGCCAGCAGCTTAAGACCACGGGACAGGCGCTCGAACACCGGGGAGCTGTTTTTT.

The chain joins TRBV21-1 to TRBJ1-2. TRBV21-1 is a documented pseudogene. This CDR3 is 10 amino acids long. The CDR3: CASSVGGYTF. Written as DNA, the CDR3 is TGTGCCAGCAGCGTAGGTGGCTACACCTTC.

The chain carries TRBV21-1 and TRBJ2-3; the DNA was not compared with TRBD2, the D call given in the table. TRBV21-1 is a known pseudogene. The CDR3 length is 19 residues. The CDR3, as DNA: TGTGCCAGCAGCAGAAAGACACCCGGACTAGCGGGGGAAAACCGGATTCAGTATTTT. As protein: CASSRKTPGLAGENRIQYF.

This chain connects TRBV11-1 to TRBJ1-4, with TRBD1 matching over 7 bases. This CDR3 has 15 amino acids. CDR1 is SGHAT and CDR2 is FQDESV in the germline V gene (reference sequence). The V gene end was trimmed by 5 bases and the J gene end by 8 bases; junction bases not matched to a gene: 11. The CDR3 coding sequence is TGTGCCAGCAGCCCCAAGGCAGGACAGGAGGAAAAACTGTTTTTT. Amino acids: CASSPKAGQEEKLFF.

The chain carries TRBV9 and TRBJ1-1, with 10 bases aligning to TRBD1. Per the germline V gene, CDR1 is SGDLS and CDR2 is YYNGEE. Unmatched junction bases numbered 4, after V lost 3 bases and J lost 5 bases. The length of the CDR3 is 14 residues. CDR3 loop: CASSAVGQGTEAFF. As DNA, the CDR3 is TGTGCCAGCAGCGCTGTGGGACAGGGGACTGAAGCTTTCTTT.

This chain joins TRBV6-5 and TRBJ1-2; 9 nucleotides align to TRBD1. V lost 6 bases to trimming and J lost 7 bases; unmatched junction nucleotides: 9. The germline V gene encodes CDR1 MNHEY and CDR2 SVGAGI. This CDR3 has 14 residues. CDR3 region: CASRGQGSVGGYTF. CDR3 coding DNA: TGTGCCAGCAGGGGACAGGGATCAGTCGGTGGCTACACCTTC.

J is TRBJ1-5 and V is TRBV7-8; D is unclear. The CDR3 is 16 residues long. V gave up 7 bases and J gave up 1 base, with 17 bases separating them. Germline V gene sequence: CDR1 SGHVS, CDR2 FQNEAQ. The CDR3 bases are TGTGCCAGCAACTCGGGGAACCTCGGGAGCAATCAGCCCCAGCATTTT. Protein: CASNSGNLGSNQPQHF.

The CDR3, as DNA: TGTGCCAGCCAGGCAGCGAATAATTCACCCCTCCACTTT. Its protein product is CASQAANNSPLHF. The V call is TRBV2, the J call TRBJ1-6; D is uncertain. Per the germline V gene, CDR1 is SNHLY and CDR2 is FYNNEI. CDR3 length: 13 amino acids. The V end lost 8 bases, the J end lost 5 bases, and 10 bases lay between the germline ends.